Below, 31 T cell receptor beta chains from the same sample are listed, as sequenced in a study of blood T cells in healthy people across ages. The authors ran a second PCR of 7 to 11 cycles using a sample-barcoded 5' primer and a J-beta primer mix. TCRdb reanalysed the 5' RACE reads using MiXCR and keeps one entry per CDR3 protein. The sample consists of approximately 1.5 million distinct CDR3 sequences, approximately 32% of them appearing once. Specimen: blood. The source of these receptors is a woman under 40 in good health.

The table lists this clonotype with a few counts. This chain connects TRBV27 to TRBJ2-7; D is undetermined. Germline V gene data show CDR1 as MNHEY and CDR2 as SMNVEV (reference sequence). The CDR3 has 13 amino acids. The V gene lost 3 bases and the J gene lost 6 bases, with 12 bases spanning the gap. DNA for the CDR3: TGTGCCAGCAGTTTCACCGACTGGGGCGAGCAGTACTTC. Translating gives CASSFTDWGEQYF.

The chain carries TRBV28 and TRBJ1-4, with D unresolved. Trimming took off 6 bases at V and 5 bases at J, with 7 bases between the two ends. The CDR3 totals 12 residues. In germline, CDR1 is MDHEN, CDR2 SYDVKM. The CDR3 sequence: CASRELNEKLFF. The DNA of the CDR3 is TGTGCCAGCAGGGAGTTGAATGAAAAACTGTTTTTT.

The rearrangement uses TRBV5-1 and TRBJ1-2, with TRBD1 identical over 10 bases. Germline CDR1 and CDR2: SGHRS and YFSETQ. The CDR3 sequence is 15 residues long. V trimming: 4 bases; J trimming: 6 bases; junction bases outside the gene matches: 9. The CDR3, as DNA: TGCGCCAGCAGCCCCGATCCAGGACAGGGGGATGGCTACACCTTC. Residues: CASSPDPGQGDGYTF.

This clonotype has more than one count but fewer than ten. The chain is built from TRBV6-1 and TRBJ1-1, with D possibly matching TRBD1 (6 bases). The ends were cut back, 6 bases at V and 7 bases at J, with 15 bases in the middle. Germline loops: CDR1 MNHNS, CDR2 SASEGT. This CDR3 is 13 amino acids long. CDR3 region: CASSIQGGVEAFF. The CDR3 nucleotides are TGTGCCAGCAGCATACAGGGAGGGGTTGAAGCTTTCTTT.

The chain links TRBV4-2 to TRBJ2-3; the D gene is possibly TRBD2 (6 bases). Trimming left V 2 bases short and J 6 bases short, with 9 bases between. The CDR3 consists of 13 residues. From germline, CDR1 is LGHNA and CDR2 YNFKEQ. CDR3 loop: CASSQWGEDTQYF. CDR3 sequence (DNA): TGTGCCAGCAGCCAATGGGGGGAGGATACGCAGTATTTT.

This clonotype was observed a few times. The chain employs TRBV12-3 or TRBV12-4 and TRBJ2-1; D gene unclear. Between the trimmed V and J ends, which lost 2 bases and 7 bases, there was a span of 9 bases. The CDR3 is made up of 13 amino acids. CDR3 DNA: TGTGCCAGCAGTTTACGAACACCAAATGAGCAGTTCTTC. This sequence encodes CASSLRTPNEQFF.

Notes on this clonotype: A read error may explain this, as a much larger clone is one base away. The rearrangement uses TRBV29-1 and TRBJ2-1; D remains unclear. The V end was cut by 4 bases, the J end by 0 bases, with 13 bases between. The CDR3 is 15 amino acids. Germline lookup yields CDR1 SQVTM and CDR2 ANQGSEA. CDR3 sequence (DNA): TGCAGCGTTGTAGGCGGAAAGAACTCCTACAATGAGCAGTTCTTC. It yields the protein CSVVGGKNSYNEQFF.

The CDR3 is CASSREWDQYF. CDR3 nucleotide sequence: TGTGCCAGCAGCCGGGAGTGGGACCAGTACTTC. The V call is TRBV28, the J call TRBJ2-7; tentatively, D is TRBD2 (6 bases). This CDR3 contains 11 residues. Trimming pared 6 bases from V and 10 bases from J, leaving 13 bases between. Looked up from germline, CDR1 is MDHEN and CDR2 is SYDVKM.

Comment on this clonotype: Just one base apart from a much larger clone, this may be a read error. This rearrangement joins TRBV4-1 to TRBJ2-5, with D perhaps matching TRBD2 (6 bases). Germline-derived CDR1 and CDR2 are MGHRA and YSYEKL. The CDR3 consists of 15 residues. With 2 bases removed from V and 5 bases from J, the gap between germline ends came to 15 bases. CDR3 sequence (DNA): TGCGCCAGCAGCCAACCCACGGGAGTTGGGGAGACCCAGTACTTC. This codes for CASSQPTGVGETQYF.

The chain employs TRBV3-1 and TRBJ1-2, with D tentatively TRBD1 (5 bases). V lost 4 bases to trimming and J lost 10 bases, with 16 bases between them. Germline CDR1 reads LGHDT; CDR2 reads YNNKEL (reference sequence). The CDR3 is 13 residues long. CDR3 protein: CASSLDSRSIYTF. The CDR3 bases are TGTGCCAGCAGCCTTGACAGCCGTTCTATCTACACCTTC.

V is TRBV20-1 and J is TRBJ2-3; 11 bases agree with TRBD2. Per the germline V gene, CDR1 is DFQATT and CDR2 is SNEGSKA (reference sequence). There are 15 residues in the CDR3. The V gene end was trimmed by 2 bases and the J gene end by 3 bases; junction bases not matched to a gene: 4. The CDR3, as DNA: TGCAGTGCTAGATCGGCTAGCGGGAGGACAGATACGCAGTATTTT. It specifies CSARSASGRTDTQYF.

This CDR3 reads CASTYSGGAYNEQFF. DNA of the CDR3: TGCGCCAGTACATATAGCGGGGGGGCCTACAATGAGCAGTTCTTC. The genes are TRBV5-1 and TRBJ2-1; 11 nucleotides agree with TRBD2. The CDR3 extends over 15 amino acids. V shed 8 bases and J 2 bases; nucleotides not matched to a gene: 6. Germline CDR1 and CDR2: SGHRS and YFSETQ.

The chain couples TRBV4-1 to TRBJ2-1, with 7 bases identical to TRBD2. V trimming: 4 bases; J trimming: 4 bases; junction bases outside the gene matches: 10. This CDR3 spans 16 amino acids. CDR1 and CDR2 from the germline V gene are MGHRA and YSYEKL. Here the CDR3 DNA reads TGCGCCAGCAGCCTCCGTCGGGCGGGAGAATACAATGAGCAGTTCTTC. Amino acids: CASSLRRAGEYNEQFF.

This clonotype was picked up a small number of times. One end of the junction fails to match germline, which may point to a read error. CDR3 sequence: CASWGLAGEGSYDEQFF. The CDR3 region has the DNA TGTGCCAGCTGGGGACTAGCGGGAGAAGGGTCCTACGATGAGCAGTTCTTC. The gene calls are TRBV25-1 and TRBJ2-1; 14 nucleotides align to TRBD2. The CDR3 has 17 amino acids. Germline V CDR1 and CDR2: MGHDK, SYGVNS.

A remark on this clonotype: With a much larger clone just one base away, this may be a read error. This rearrangement joins TRBV20-1 to TRBJ2-3; D is uncertain. Germline V gives CDR1 DFQATT, CDR2 SNEGSKA (reference sequence). The V gene lost 8 bases and the J gene lost 4 bases, with 22 bases spanning the gap. This CDR3 has 15 residues. CDR3 sequence: CSTSRPEVNADTQYF. CDR3 DNA sequence: TGCAGTACGAGCAGGCCCGAGGTTAACGCAGATACGCAGTATTTT.

A few counts support this clonotype. V usage is TRBV7-2 and J usage is TRBJ1-1; D is perhaps TRBD1 (6 bases). Between the trimmed V and J ends, which lost 4 bases and 1 base, there was a span of 19 bases. Germline CDR1 SGHTA, CDR2 FQGNSA. CDR3 size: 17 residues. The CDR3 region is CASSSRGGGLGNTEAFF. The CDR3, as DNA: TGTGCCAGCAGCTCCCGAGGGGGGGGGCTCGGGAACACTGAAGCTTTCTTT.

This clonotype was picked up a small number of times. This rearrangement joins TRBV7-3 to TRBJ2-5; possibly TRBD2 for D (6 bases). The CDR3 is 14 residues long. CDR1 is SGHTA and CDR2 is FQGTGA in the germline V gene. DNA for the CDR3: TGTGCAGTCAGGTCGGAGGGCCTCGGAGAGACCCAGTACTTC. Its translation: CAVRSEGLGETQYF.

V and J are TRBV2 and TRBJ2-5; D gene unclear. The V end was cut by 0 bases, the J end by 5 bases, with 13 bases between. The germline V gene has CDR1 SNHLY and CDR2 FYNNEI. The CDR3 extends over 15 amino acids. The CDR3 here is CASSEAGQVGETQYF. The CDR3, as DNA: TGTGCCAGCAGTGAAGCCGGGCAGGTGGGCGAGACCCAGTACTTC.

V usage is TRBV20-1 and J usage is TRBJ1-2; possible D gene TRBD1, 5 bases. V lost 4 bases and J lost 0, with 27 bases in between. The CDR3 is made up of 19 amino acids. Germline V gene sequence: CDR1 DFQATT, CDR2 SNEGSKA (reference sequence). The CDR3 sequence is CSATTWDRQPSQANYGYTF. For the CDR3, the DNA is TGCAGTGCTACAACGTGGGATAGACAGCCATCACAAGCTAACTATGGCTACACCTTC.

The V gene is TRBV7-2, the J gene TRBJ2-5; D is tentatively TRBD1 or TRBD2 (5 bases each). The CDR3 sequence is 14 residues long. V was trimmed by 5 bases and J by 7 bases, leaving 17 bases between them. Per the germline V gene, CDR1 is SGHTA and CDR2 is FQGNSA. The CDR3, as DNA: TGTGCCAGCAGCCCAGGACCCGTCGGGGCGACCCAGTACTTC. Translation: CASSPGPVGATQYF.

This clonotype was seen more than once but under ten times. The rearrangement uses TRBV20-1 and TRBJ1-5, with TRBD1 matching 7 bases. V gave up 1 base and J gave up 3 bases; unmatched junction bases: 6. Germline V gene sequence: CDR1 DFQATT, CDR2 SNEGSKA (reference sequence). The CDR3 totals 15 residues. CDR3 loop: CSARALDRANQPQHF. The CDR3 nucleotides read TGCAGTGCTAGAGCTCTCGACAGGGCCAATCAGCCCCAGCATTTT.

The chain employs TRBV10-3 and TRBJ2-5, with 7 bases that match TRBD2. Germline assignment: CDR1 ENHRY and CDR2 SYGVKD. CDR3 length equals 13 residues. V gave up 8 bases and J gave up 5 bases; unmatched junction bases: 8. The CDR3 DNA reads TGTGCCATCCGCGCGGGGGTAGGGGAGACCCAGTACTTC. Translation: CAIRAGVGETQYF.

The rearrangement joins TRBV5-6 to TRBJ2-7; D is unresolved. Trimming removed 3 bases from V and 3 bases from J, with 10 bases in between. Germline-derived CDR1 and CDR2 are SGHDT and YYEEEE. The CDR3 covers 13 residues. The CDR3 spells CASSSATNYEQYF. Here the CDR3 DNA reads TGTGCCAGCAGCTCGGCCACCAACTACGAGCAGTACTTC.

This chain joins TRBV7-2 and TRBJ2-3, with D hard to call. In germline, CDR1 is SGHTA, CDR2 FQGNSA. The CDR3 consists of 14 residues. Trimming left V 5 bases short and J 7 bases short, with 16 bases between. Here the CDR3 reads CASSRPRESNTQYF. The CDR3 nucleotides read TGTGCCAGCAGCCGCCCCCGAGAGTCCAATACGCAGTATTTT.

The chain couples TRBV15 to TRBJ2-1, with 13 positions matching TRBD2. This CDR3 region has 17 residues. Trimming cost V 5 bases and J 4 bases; bases outside gene matches: 8. Germline CDR1 reads LNHNV; CDR2 reads YYDKDF (reference sequence). CDR3 coding DNA: TGTGCCACCAGCGGCACTAGCGGGGGGGCATCATACAATGAGCAGTTCTTC. Its protein product is CATSGTSGGASYNEQFF.

The rearrangement joins TRBV27 to TRBJ1-6, with D hard to call. From germline, CDR1 is MNHEY and CDR2 SMNVEV (reference sequence). Trimming left V 3 bases short and J 11 bases short, with 8 bases between. This CDR3 comprises 12 residues. The CDR3 coding sequence is TGTGCCAGCAGTTTCGTCGGCACACCCCTCCACTTT. This translates into CASSFVGTPLHF.

This clonotype was detected many times. The chain is built from TRBV5-1 and TRBJ2-5; TRBD2 aligns across 9 bases. The CDR3 length is 15 residues. In germline, CDR1 is SGHRS, CDR2 YFSETQ. V gave up 0 bases and J gave up 3 bases; unmatched junction bases: 3. The CDR3 nucleotides are TGCGCCAGCAGCTTGGGACTAGCGGAAGAAGAGACCCAGTACTTC. As protein: CASSLGLAEEETQYF.

This clonotype was seen more than once but under ten times. V and J are TRBV9 and TRBJ1-5, with a weak D call TRBD1 (5 bases). Deletions cut 1 base from V and 10 bases from J, with 12 bases between. Germline V gene data show CDR1 as SGDLS and CDR2 as YYNGEE. This CDR3 is built from 13 residues. The CDR3 loop is CASSVSGRDPQHF. The DNA of the CDR3 is TGTGCCAGCAGCGTAAGCGGGAGGGACCCCCAGCATTTT.

J is TRBJ2-7 and V is TRBV30; 7 positions agree with TRBD2. The V and J ends lost 2 bases and 1 base, in that order; junction bases with no gene match: 5. Germline V lookup: CDR1 GTSNPN, CDR2 SVGIG (reference sequence). The CDR3 totals 14 residues. CDR3: CAWSMSGTSYEQYF. The CDR3, as DNA: TGTGCCTGGAGTATGAGCGGGACTTCCTACGAGCAGTACTTC.

The chain uses TRBV12-3 or TRBV12-4 and TRBJ2-5, with no clear D. The tail of the sequence fits TRBJ2-7 better, so the J call may be wrong. This CDR3 has 15 residues. The CDR3 spells CASSLAAALWSEQYF. The CDR3 region has the DNA TGTGCCAGCAGTTTAGCGGCAGCCTTGTGGAGCGAGCAGTACTTC.

V is TRBV20-1 and J is TRBJ2-7, with TRBD2 matching 10 bases. The V and J ends lost 0 bases and 4 bases, in that order; junction bases with no gene match: 3. Germline V gives CDR1 DFQATT, CDR2 SNEGSKA (reference sequence). The CDR3 runs to 14 residues. CDR3 region: CSAREGLALYEQYF. CDR3 coding DNA: TGCAGTGCTAGAGAGGGACTAGCGCTATACGAGCAGTACTTC.